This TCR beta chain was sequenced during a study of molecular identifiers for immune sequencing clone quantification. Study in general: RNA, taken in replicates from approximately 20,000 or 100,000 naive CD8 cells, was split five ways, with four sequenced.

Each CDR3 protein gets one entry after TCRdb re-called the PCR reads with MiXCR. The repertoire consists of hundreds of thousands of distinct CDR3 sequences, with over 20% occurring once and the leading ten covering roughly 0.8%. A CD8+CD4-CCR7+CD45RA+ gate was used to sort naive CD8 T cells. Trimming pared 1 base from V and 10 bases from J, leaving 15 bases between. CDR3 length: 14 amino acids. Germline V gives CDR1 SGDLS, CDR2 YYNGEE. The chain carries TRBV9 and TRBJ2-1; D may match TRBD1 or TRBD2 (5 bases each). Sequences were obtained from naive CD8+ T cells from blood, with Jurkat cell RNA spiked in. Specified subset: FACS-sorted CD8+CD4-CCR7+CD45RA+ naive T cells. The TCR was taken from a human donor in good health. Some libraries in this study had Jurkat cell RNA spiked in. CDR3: CASSVMHGTSEQFF. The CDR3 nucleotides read TGTGCCAGCAGCGTAATGCACGGGACCTCCGAGCAGTTCTTC.